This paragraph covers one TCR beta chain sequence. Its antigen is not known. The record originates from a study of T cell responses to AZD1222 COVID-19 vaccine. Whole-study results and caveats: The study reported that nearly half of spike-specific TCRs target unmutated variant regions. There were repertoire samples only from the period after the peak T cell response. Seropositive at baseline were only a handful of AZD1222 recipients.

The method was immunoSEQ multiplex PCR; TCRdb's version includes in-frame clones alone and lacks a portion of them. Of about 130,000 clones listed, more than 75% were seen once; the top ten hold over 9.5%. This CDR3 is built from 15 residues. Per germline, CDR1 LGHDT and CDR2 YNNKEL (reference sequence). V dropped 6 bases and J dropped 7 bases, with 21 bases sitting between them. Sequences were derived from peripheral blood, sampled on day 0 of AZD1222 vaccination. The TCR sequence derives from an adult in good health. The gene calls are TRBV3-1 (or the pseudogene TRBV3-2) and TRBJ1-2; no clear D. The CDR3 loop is CASSPFQPRSGGYTF. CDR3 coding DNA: TGTGCCAGCAGTCCTTTTCAGCCGAGGAGCGGTGGCTACACCTTC.